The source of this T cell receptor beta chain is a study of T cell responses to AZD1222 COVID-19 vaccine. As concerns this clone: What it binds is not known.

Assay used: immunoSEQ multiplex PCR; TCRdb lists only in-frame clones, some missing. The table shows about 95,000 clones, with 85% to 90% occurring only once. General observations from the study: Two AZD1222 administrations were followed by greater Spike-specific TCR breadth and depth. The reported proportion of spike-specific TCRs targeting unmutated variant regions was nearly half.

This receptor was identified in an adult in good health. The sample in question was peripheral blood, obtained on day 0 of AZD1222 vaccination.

The CDR3 reads CASSQSYPGLAIEQYF. CDR3 DNA sequence: TGTGCCAGCAGCCAGTCTTATCCGGGACTAGCGATCGAGCAGTACTTC. The chain is built from TRBV3-1 (or the pseudogene TRBV3-2) and TRBJ2-7; 10 nucleotides match TRBD2. The germline CDR1 and CDR2 sequences are LGHDT and YNNKEL (reference sequence). The CDR3 length is 16 residues. Germline trimming cut 3 bases from V and 6 bases from J; bases unmatched to any gene: 11.